Shown below are 23 T cell receptor beta chains from a single sample sequenced in a study of T cells in AML relapse after transplant. Amplification used RNA template and a modified RACE PCR instead of multiplex PCR. TCRdb called the PCR reads again in MiXCR, with one record for every CDR3 protein. In the table there are approximately 3,600 distinct CDR3 sequences, 9.5% to 12% of which are singletons. This material consisted of bone marrow, either the whole sample or a sorted T cell fraction (not recorded which), taken in complete remission. The source is a human donor who had a stem cell transplant for acute myeloid leukemia. Some T cells may possibly be graft donor cells.

This clonotype was observed at least ten times. The rearrangement joins TRBV2 to TRBJ2-7; no firm D call. Germline V gene data show CDR1 as SNHLY and CDR2 as FYNNEI. The CDR3 is 12 residues long. The ends were cut back, 3 bases at V and 6 bases at J, with 9 bases in the middle. The CDR3 bases are TGTGCCAGCAGTGAGCAAGTCCCCGAGCAGTACTTC. Its translation: CASSEQVPEQYF.

By proportion, this clonotype is medium-sized. An end of the junction does not agree with germline; a read error may underlie this. The chain couples TRBV6-1 to TRBJ2-3; TRBD2 aligns across 9 bases. This CDR3 has 15 residues. CDR1 and CDR2 from the germline V gene are MNHNS and SASEGT. The CDR3 loop reads CANSENPSGADTQYF. The CDR3 DNA is TGTGCCAACAGTGAAAATCCTAGCGGGGCAGATACGCAGTATTTT.

This clonotype is termed medium-sized (0.01 to 0.1%). V and J are TRBV10-3 and TRBJ2-3; possibly TRBD1 or TRBD2 for D (6 bases each). CDR1 is ENHRY and CDR2 is SYGVKD in the germline V gene. The CDR3 totals 13 residues. The V end lost 6 bases, the J end lost 5 bases, and 12 bases lay between the germline ends. The CDR3: CAIRGGPGDTQYF. As DNA, the CDR3 is TGTGCCATCAGAGGGGGGCCGGGAGATACGCAGTATTTT.

This clonotype counts as medium-sized (0.01 to 0.1%). CDR3 nucleotide sequence: TGCAGCGTTCGCGCCTACTACCGGGACAGACAAGAGACCCAGTACTTC. This codes for CSVRAYYRDRQETQYF. The V gene is TRBV29-1, the J gene TRBJ2-5; 7 bases align to TRBD1. This CDR3 spans 16 amino acids. V dropped 5 bases and J dropped 2; count of bases not matched to a gene: 14. From germline, CDR1 is SQVTM and CDR2 ANQGSEA.

This clonotype is medium-sized by share. CDR3 DNA: TGTGCCAGCAGTTCTACAGGGGGGGTCTCGAAAGCTTTCTTT. As protein: CASSSTGGVSKAFF. V is TRBV12-3 or TRBV12-4 and J is TRBJ1-1; 8 bases line up with TRBD1. With V trimmed by 4 bases and J by 9 bases, 10 bases remained unmatched. The CDR3 loop spans 14 amino acids.

In its sample, this clonotype ranks as medium-sized (0.01 to 0.1%). J is TRBJ1-2 and V is TRBV6-5; maybe TRBD1 (5 bases). The V gene's germline CDR1 is MNHEY and CDR2 SVGAGI. The CDR3 has 13 amino acids. Trimming cost V 5 bases and J 2 bases, with 9 bases left between them. The CDR3 sequence: CASSPRENYGYTF. The CDR3 coding sequence is TGTGCCAGCAGTCCCAGGGAGAACTATGGCTACACCTTC.

This clonotype ranks as medium-sized. V usage is TRBV12-3 or TRBV12-4 and J usage is TRBJ2-5; D is uncertain. The V end lost 3 bases, the J end lost 5 bases, and 19 bases lay between the germline ends. The CDR3 has 16 amino acids. The CDR3, as DNA: TGTGCCAGCAGTTTTTCGCCGGCTACTACCCCCGAGACCCAGTACTTC. It yields the protein CASSFSPATTPETQYF.

The chain links TRBV27 to TRBJ1-2; 9 bases align to TRBD1. J gave up 8 bases and V 4 bases, and 8 bases lay outside the gene matches. This CDR3 comprises 14 residues. The germline V gene encodes CDR1 MNHEY and CDR2 SMNVEV (reference sequence). The CDR3 DNA sequence: TGTGCCAGCAGTTCACAACAGGGGGCGAAGGGCTACACCTTC. Translation: CASSSQQGAKGYTF.

In this sample, this clonotype is medium-sized (0.01 to 0.1%). The CDR3 is CASSLVLVETQYF. CDR3 in DNA: TGTGCCAGCAGCCTCGTCCTCGTAGAGACCCAGTACTTC. This chain connects TRBV12-3 or TRBV12-4 to TRBJ2-5; no clear D gene. CDR3 length: 13 amino acids. V was pared by 6 bases and J by 4 bases, with 12 bases between.

Relative to its sample, this clonotype is medium-sized. The chain links TRBV10-3 to TRBJ1-5, with TRBD1 matching 7 bases. This CDR3 spans 13 amino acids. V dropped 6 bases and J dropped 2; count of bases not matched to a gene: 1. CDR1 and CDR2 (germline): ENHRY, SYGVKD. The CDR3 bases are TGTGCCATCAGAGGGGGCCGCAATCAGCCCCAGCATTTT. This translates into CAIRGGRNQPQHF.

By proportion, this clonotype is medium-sized. In DNA, the CDR3 is TGTGCCAGCAGTTACTCTTGGGGCGCGAACACTGAAGCTTTCTTT. It yields the protein CASSYSWGANTEAFF. The V and J genes are TRBV6-2 or TRBV6-3 and TRBJ1-1; weak D call: TRBD1 (5 bases). The CDR3 is 15 amino acids. Per germline, CDR1 MNHEY and CDR2 SVGEGT. Trimming took 0 bases from V and 1 from J, leaving 9 bases between them.

This clonotype was picked up a small number of times. V gene TRBV7-3 combines with J gene TRBJ2-2; D possibly corresponds to TRBD2 (7 bases). In germline, CDR1 is SGHTA, CDR2 FQGTGA. This CDR3 is built from 15 residues. V was cut by 8 bases and J by 0 bases, with 13 bases left in between. In DNA form, the CDR3 reads TGTGCCAGCGGTCGCGGGGGCTCGAACACCGGGGAGCTGTTTTTT. It is translated as CASGRGGSNTGELFF.

This clonotype is deemed medium-sized. V gene TRBV7-9 combines with J gene TRBJ2-3, with D possibly matching TRBD2 (5 bases). The V and J ends lost 0 bases and 0 bases respectively, with 13 bases between them. This CDR3 is 17 amino acids long. The germline gives CDR1 SEHNR, CDR2 FQNEAQ (reference sequence). The chain's CDR3 is CASSLAPRASSTDTQYF. CDR3 bases: TGTGCCAGCAGCTTAGCGCCGAGGGCAAGTAGCACAGATACGCAGTATTTT.

Remarks on this clonotype: This may be a read error: a much more frequent sequence differs by one nucleotide. The J gene is TRBJ1-3, the V gene TRBV5-1; perhaps TRBD1 as D (6 bases). Germline loops: CDR1 SGHRS, CDR2 YFSETQ. The CDR3 loop spans 16 amino acids. The V end lost 4 bases, the J end lost 0 bases, and 14 bases lay between the germline ends. CDR3 residues: CASSQEDRSSGNTIYF. CDR3 bases: TGCGCCAGCAGCCAGGAAGACAGGTCCTCTGGAAACACCATATATTTT.

This clonotype was picked up many times. V usage is TRBV20-1 and J usage is TRBJ2-3; TRBD2 aligns across 12 bases. The CDR3 has 14 residues. CDR1 and CDR2 from the germline V gene are DFQATT and SNEGSKA (reference sequence). With 4 bases clipped from V and 6 bases from J, the junction kept 5 bases outside the gene matches. The CDR3: CSATSGGGVDTQYF. As DNA, the CDR3 is TGCAGTGCTACTAGCGGGGGGGGCGTGGATACGCAGTATTTT.

This clonotype occurred many times. This sequence joins TRBV15 and TRBJ2-1, with 11 bases fitting TRBD1. The CDR3 is 13 amino acids. Germline V lookup: CDR1 LNHNV, CDR2 YYDKDF (reference sequence). The V gene end was trimmed by 6 bases and the J gene end by 7 bases; junction bases not matched to a gene: 2. CDR3 nucleotides: TGTGCCACCAGGGACAGGGGGCATAATGAGCAGTTCTTC. Translation: CATRDRGHNEQFF.

The V gene is TRBV6-2 or TRBV6-3, the J gene TRBJ2-3; TRBD2 matches at 8 bases. The CDR3 has 17 residues. Germline values: CDR1 MNHEY, CDR2 SVGEGT. V was pared by 6 bases and J by 2 bases, with 13 bases of the junction left unmatched. CDR3 DNA: TGTGCCAGCAGCTCCTCAGAAGCGGGGGCCTTCACAGATACGCAGTATTTT. Its protein is CASSSSEAGAFTDTQYF.

This clonotype was seen at least ten times. The CDR3 bases are TGCAGTGCTAGGCACGCCCGCCGGGCAGATACGCAGTATTTT. Its protein product is CSARHARRADTQYF. The V gene is TRBV20-1, the J gene TRBJ2-3, with D unclear. CDR3 size: 14 residues. V was pared by 3 bases and J by 4 bases, with 14 bases between. Germline CDR1 and CDR2: DFQATT and SNEGSKA (reference sequence).

As regards this clonotype: Possible read error: a much larger clone is one base away. Here the CDR3 reads CASSPHRGSGGYTF. The DNA of the CDR3 is TGTGCCAGCAGCCCCCACAGGGGATCTGGAGGCTACACCTTC. The rearrangement links TRBV11-2 to TRBJ1-2, with TRBD1 matching over 7 bases. V lost 5 bases, J lost 8 bases, and 11 bases stayed unmatched. CDR1 and CDR2 (germline): SGHAT, FQNNGV. The CDR3 runs 14 residues.

In this sample, this clonotype turned up many times. The V and J genes are TRBV30 and TRBJ1-3; 7 positions agree with TRBD1. From germline, CDR1 is GTSNPN and CDR2 SVGIG (reference sequence). The CDR3 has 17 residues. With V trimmed by 2 bases and J by 1 base, 11 bases remained unmatched. CDR3 region: CAWSITPQGGSGNTIYF. The CDR3 DNA is TGTGCCTGGAGTATTACGCCCCAGGGGGGGTCTGGAAACACCATATATTTT.

In this sample, this clonotype turned up a few times. The chain combines TRBV20-1 with TRBJ1-1, with D uncertain. The CDR3 length is 14 residues. Germline V gives CDR1 DFQATT, CDR2 SNEGSKA (reference sequence). V lost 1 base to trimming and J lost 0 bases, with 9 bases between them. CDR3 nucleotides: TGCAGTGCTAGAGGAGGCAGCATGAACACTGAAGCTTTCTTT. It encodes CSARGGSMNTEAFF.

This clonotype was seen repeatedly, ten times or more. CDR3 DNA sequence: TGTGCCAGCAGCTTAGTCCACAGTAACACCGGGGAGCTGTTTTTT. This codes for CASSLVHSNTGELFF. The genes are TRBV7-9 and TRBJ2-2; D is undetermined. CDR3 length equals 15 residues. Germline V CDR1 and CDR2: SEHNR, FQNEAQ (reference sequence). Trimming removed 1 base from V and 2 bases from J, with 8 bases in between.

This clonotype is medium-sized in the sample. The genes are TRBV6-2 or TRBV6-3 and TRBJ1-1; D gene unclear. CDR1 is MNHEY, CDR2 SVGEGT, per germline. The V and J ends lost 6 bases and 0 bases respectively, with 17 bases between them. This CDR3 contains 16 residues. This chain's CDR3 is CASSPRGSSMNTEAFF. The CDR3 nucleotides are TGTGCCAGCAGCCCTCGAGGGTCCAGCATGAACACTGAAGCTTTCTTT.